The 29 T cell receptor beta chains below come from one sample, sequenced in a study of T cells in Graves' hyperthyroidism and ophthalmopathy. TCR beta CDR3 region amplification was performed from RNA transcripts. The primer set for the first-round RT-PCR of the TCR CDR3 was HTBI. TCRdb processed the multiplex PCR reads anew with MiXCR; each CDR3 protein has one entry. The sample includes around 250,000 distinct CDR3 sequences, over 20% of them seen just once. Specimen: blood. The receptors were gathered from a woman between 40 and 55 years old with Graves' ophthalmopathy.

This clonotype showed up many times. The V and J genes are TRBV28 and TRBJ2-4, with D possibly TRBD2 on 6 matching bases. In germline, CDR1 is MDHEN, CDR2 SYDVKM. The CDR3 runs 15 residues. V was trimmed by 6 bases and J by 1 base, leaving 13 bases between them. CDR3 nucleotide sequence: TGTGCCAGCAGGCGGACCCGGGGGGCCAAAAACATTCAGTACTTC. Translated: CASRRTRGAKNIQYF.

In the case of this clonotype: One junction end does not reproduce the germline sequence, and a read error may be involved. The CDR3 coding sequence is TGTGCCAGCAGCTTCCTAGGAGAGGGATCACCCTTCCACTTT. This encodes CASSFLGEGSPFHF. This chain connects TRBV7-9 to TRBJ1-6; no reliable D call. The germline V gene encodes CDR1 SEHNR and CDR2 FQNEAQ (reference sequence). This CDR3 comprises 14 residues.

This sequence joins TRBV19 and TRBJ1-5; TRBD1 matches 9 bases. V lost 5 bases to trimming and J lost 5 bases; unmatched junction nucleotides: 1. Germline CDR1 is LNHDA and CDR2 is SQIVND (reference sequence). This CDR3 region has 13 residues. DNA for the CDR3: TGTGCCAGTAGTGGGGACAGGGATCAGCCCCAGCATTTT. It translates to CASSGDRDQPQHF.

This clonotype was detected ten times or more. The chain is built from TRBV28 and TRBJ1-5; maybe TRBD1 (6 bases). CDR3 length: 16 amino acids. CDR1 MDHEN and CDR2 SYDVKM come from the germline V gene. V was shortened by 2 bases and J by 4 bases, with 15 bases between the two germline ends. The CDR3 DNA reads TGTGCCAGCAGTTTAAGGGGGGGCCCTCGTAATCAGCCCCAGCATTTT. Translated: CASSLRGGPRNQPQHF.

This clonotype appeared many times. V gene TRBV20-1 combines with J gene TRBJ1-6; TRBD1 might be the D (5 bases). Per the germline V gene, CDR1 is DFQATT and CDR2 is SNEGSKA (reference sequence). Trimming took off 5 bases at V and 1 base at J, with 12 bases between the two ends. The CDR3 contains 15 residues. Written as DNA, the CDR3 is TGCAGTGCTGGGCAGGGAGCGTCCTATAATTCACCCCTCCACTTT. This gives the protein CSAGQGASYNSPLHF.

This chain links TRBV20-1 with TRBJ1-1, with D possibly TRBD1 on 5 matching bases. The CDR3 extends over 11 amino acids. The ends were cut back, 6 bases at V and 10 bases at J, with 15 bases in the middle. Germline V gene lookup returns CDR1 DFQATT and CDR2 SNEGSKA (reference sequence). The CDR3 is CSAAGHEGAFF. CDR3 DNA sequence: TGCAGTGCCGCCGGACACGAGGGAGCTTTCTTT.

This clonotype has a count of ten or more. The chain carries TRBV4-2 and TRBJ2-5, with 7 nucleotides matching TRBD2. Germline loops: CDR1 LGHNA, CDR2 YNFKEQ. This CDR3 has 16 residues. Germline trimming cut 0 bases from V and 4 bases from J; bases unmatched to any gene: 8. The CDR3 reads CASSQEPAGRPETQYF. The CDR3, as DNA: TGTGCCAGCAGCCAAGAACCAGCGGGGAGGCCAGAGACCCAGTACTTC.

In its sample, this clonotype was seen a few times. J is TRBJ1-2 and V is TRBV30; TRBD1 is a possible D gene (6 bases). This CDR3 comprises 13 residues. With 0 bases removed from V and 9 bases from J, the gap between germline ends came to 14 bases. The V gene's germline CDR1 is GTSNPN and CDR2 SVGIG (reference sequence). CDR3 bases: TGTGCCTGGAGTGTACGGAACAGGGACCGCTACACCTTC. This encodes CAWSVRNRDRYTF.

This clonotype was counted many times. In nucleotides, the CDR3 is TGTGCCAGCAGTTTGACGACAGGAGGTGGAAACACCATATATTTT. Its protein is CASSLTTGGGNTIYF. V usage is TRBV6-5 and J usage is TRBJ1-3, with D perhaps matching TRBD1 (6 bases). The CDR3 is made up of 15 amino acids. CDR1 is MNHEY, CDR2 SVGAGI, per germline. V lost 4 bases to trimming and J lost 3 bases, with 13 bases between them.

This chain joins TRBV24-1 and TRBJ2-5, with D possibly being TRBD1 (6 bases). Trimming cost V 6 bases and J 2 bases, with 12 bases left between them. Germline V CDR1 and CDR2: KGHDR, SFDVKD. The CDR3 extends over 14 amino acids. The CDR3 loop is CATSRSGAQETQYF. The CDR3 bases are TGTGCCACCAGTAGGTCAGGGGCGCAAGAGACCCAGTACTTC.

The rearrangement links TRBV3-1 to TRBJ2-5; D unclear. Germline loops: CDR1 LGHDT, CDR2 YNNKEL (reference sequence). Trimming left V 1 base short and J 5 bases short, with 17 bases between. CDR3 size: 16 residues. The CDR3 sequence: CASSQVRKVAGETQYF. For the CDR3, the DNA is TGTGCCAGCAGCCAAGTAAGGAAGGTGGCTGGGGAGACCCAGTACTTC.

The rearrangement uses TRBV15 and TRBJ1-2; TRBD1 is a possible D gene (6 bases). CDR1 is LNHNV and CDR2 is YYDKDF in the germline V gene (reference sequence). CDR3 length: 12 residues. Deletions cut 3 bases from V and 10 bases from J, with 12 bases between. Here the CDR3 reads CATSRVTGLYTF. As DNA, the CDR3 is TGTGCCACCAGCAGGGTTACAGGGCTCTACACCTTC.

This clonotype was picked up many times. The chain combines TRBV12-3 or TRBV12-4 with TRBJ1-5; D uncertain. The V end lost 3 bases, the J end lost 0 bases, and 9 bases lay between the germline ends. The CDR3 extends over 15 amino acids. The CDR3 protein is CASSFGSYSNQPQHF. DNA of the CDR3: TGTGCCAGCAGTTTTGGCAGTTATAGCAATCAGCCCCAGCATTTT.

This clonotype was found many times. The rearrangement links TRBV6-5 to TRBJ2-2, with D possibly being TRBD2 (5 bases). Between the trimmed V and J ends, which lost 4 bases and 5 bases, there was a span of 17 bases. Germline V gene sequence: CDR1 MNHEY, CDR2 SVGAGI. This CDR3 is built from 16 residues. This CDR3 is CASSLRLEVVTGELFF. CDR3 DNA sequence: TGTGCCAGCAGTTTACGATTGGAGGTGGTGACCGGGGAGCTGTTTTTT.

This clonotype came up many times. V and J are TRBV2 and TRBJ2-7, with D hard to call. Germline V gene data show CDR1 as SNHLY and CDR2 as FYNNEI. Trimming took 3 bases from V and 2 from J, leaving 8 bases between them. The CDR3 sequence is 13 residues long. The DNA for the CDR3 is TGTGCCAGCAGTGAGGGCAGCACCTACGAGCAGTACTTC. Amino acid sequence: CASSEGSTYEQYF. Filled out from reference TRBV2 and TRBJ2-7, the complete variable domain reads EPEVTQTPSHQVTQMGQEVILRCVPISNHLYFYWYRQILGQKVEFLVSFYNNEISEKSEIFDDQFSVERPDGSNFTLKIRSTKLEDSAMYFCASSEGSTYEQYFGPGTRLTVT.

The genes are TRBV20-1 and TRBJ2-7, with D possibly matching TRBD2 (7 bases). In germline, CDR1 is DFQATT, CDR2 SNEGSKA (reference sequence). The V and J ends lost 3 bases and 3 bases respectively, with 12 bases between them. The CDR3 has 13 amino acids. The CDR3 sequence is CSARGGRVYEQYF. The CDR3, as DNA: TGCAGTGCTAGGGGGGGGCGCGTCTACGAGCAGTACTTC.

This sequence joins TRBV28 and TRBJ1-5; D is perhaps TRBD1 (6 bases). This CDR3 is 15 amino acids long. V shed 5 bases and J shed 1 base, with 12 bases lying between them. Germline V CDR1 and CDR2: MDHEN, SYDVKM. CDR3 DNA sequence: TGTGCCAGCAGTGCACAGGGAAAGAGCAATCAGCCCCAGCATTTT. Its protein is CASSAQGKSNQPQHF.

There are a few counts of this clonotype. The chain recombines TRBV7-2 with TRBJ2-6; D not resolved. Germline values: CDR1 SGHTA, CDR2 FQGNSA. The CDR3 contains 10 residues. V lost 6 bases and J 6 bases, leaving 0 bases between the germline ends. The DNA of the CDR3 is TGTGCCAGCAGGGCCAACGTCCTGACTTTC. Translated: CASRANVLTF. Combining the CDR3 with reference TRBV7-2 and TRBJ2-6 gives the whole variable domain GAGVSQSPSNKVTEKGKDVELRCDPISGHTALYWYRQSLGQGLEFLIYFQGNSAPDKSGLPSDRFSAERTGGSVSTLTIQRTQQEDSAVYLCASRANVLTFGAGSRLTVL.

Ten or more counts support this clonotype. This chain joins TRBV7-2 and TRBJ2-7; unclear D gene. CDR3 length: 13 amino acids. V dropped 1 base and J dropped 3 bases, with 7 bases sitting between them. CDR1 SGHTA and CDR2 FQGNSA come from the germline V gene. CDR3 protein: CASSLGEIYEQYF. The DNA of the CDR3 is TGTGCCAGCAGCTTAGGGGAAATCTACGAGCAGTACTTC.

This clonotype was recorded at least ten times. This CDR3 is CATSDPGLENTGELFF. CDR3 coding DNA: TGTGCCACCAGTGACCCGGGACTTGAGAACACCGGGGAGCTGTTTTTT. This chain joins TRBV24-1 and TRBJ2-2, with D perhaps matching TRBD2 (6 bases). The CDR3 has 16 residues. Germline V CDR1 and CDR2: KGHDR, SFDVKD. V lost 4 bases and J 1 base, leaving 12 bases between the germline ends.

The sample holds many counts of this clonotype. Mismatch with germline at one junction end may stem from a read error. J is TRBJ1-2 and V is TRBV29-1; no reliable D call. The V gene's germline CDR1 is SQVTM and CDR2 ANQGSEA. The CDR3 consists of 9 residues. The CDR3 DNA follows: TGCAGCGCCGGACGGCGAAGTGTCTTC. Its protein product is CSAGRRSVF.

This clonotype was detected ten times or more. V and J are TRBV9 and TRBJ2-7; TRBD2 aligns across 12 bases. This CDR3 region has 18 residues. After removal of 0 bases from V and 5 bases from J, the junction contained 12 bases not matched to a gene. Germline V CDR1 and CDR2: SGDLS, YYNGEE. The CDR3: CASSVDVGLAGYYHEQYF. CDR3 coding DNA: TGTGCCAGCAGCGTAGATGTCGGACTAGCGGGATATTATCACGAGCAGTACTTC.

This clonotype was counted ten times or more. V usage is TRBV20-1 and J usage is TRBJ2-7; D gene unclear. CDR3 length: 11 amino acids. Germline CDR1 DFQATT, CDR2 SNEGSKA (reference sequence). Trimming left V 3 bases short and J 4 bases short, with 7 bases between. Here the CDR3 reads CSARTLYEQYF. DNA of the CDR3: TGCAGTGCTAGGACCTTATACGAGCAGTACTTC.

The chain has TRBV12-3 or TRBV12-4 and TRBJ2-5; TRBD2 agrees at 12 bases. CDR3 length: 16 amino acids. V was pared by 3 bases and J by 7 bases, with 9 bases of the junction left unmatched. The CDR3 DNA is TGTGCCAGCAGTTTTGGACTAGCGGGGAGGTGGGGGACCCAGTACTTC. It specifies CASSFGLAGRWGTQYF.

Ten or more counts support this clonotype. This chain joins TRBV9 and TRBJ2-5, with a weak D call TRBD2 (5 bases). This CDR3 region has 13 residues. With 4 bases removed from V and 4 bases from J, the gap between germline ends came to 11 bases. Germline CDR1 reads SGDLS; CDR2 reads YYNGEE. CDR3 coding DNA: TGTGCCAGCAGCCAGGACTTGATAGAGACCCAGTACTTC. It encodes CASSQDLIETQYF.

The chain recombines TRBV6-5 with TRBJ2-7, with D maybe TRBD1 (5 bases). CDR1 is MNHEY and CDR2 is SVGAGI in the germline V gene. This CDR3 has 14 residues. V shed 0 bases and J shed 6 bases, with 12 bases lying between them. The CDR3: CASSYSSTGTEQYF. As DNA, the CDR3 is TGTGCCAGCAGTTACTCGAGCACAGGTACCGAGCAGTACTTC.

This clonotype has ten or more counts. This chain joins TRBV3-1 and TRBJ2-7; D tentatively fits TRBD1 or TRBD2 (5 bases each). The V end lost 0 bases, the J end lost 9 bases, and 18 bases lay between the germline ends. Germline-derived CDR1 and CDR2 are LGHDT and YNNKEL (reference sequence). This CDR3 is built from 15 residues. CDR3: CASSQDGGSGLRQYF. Here the CDR3 DNA reads TGTGCCAGCAGCCAAGATGGGGGATCGGGGTTGCGGCAGTACTTC.

The table lists this clonotype with many counts. J is TRBJ2-7 and V is TRBV20-1, with TRBD2 matching 9 bases. This CDR3 comprises 13 residues. The trim removed 4 bases at V and 6 bases at J, leaving 7 bases unmatched. Per the germline V gene, CDR1 is DFQATT and CDR2 is SNEGSKA (reference sequence). The CDR3 coding sequence is TGCAGTGCTACCCCGGGACTAGCCTCCGAGCAGTACTTC. Amino acid sequence: CSATPGLASEQYF.

This clonotype was found many times. The J gene is TRBJ2-5, the V gene TRBV24-1; no reliable D call. The CDR3 spans 14 residues. Germline values: CDR1 KGHDR, CDR2 SFDVKD. Trimming shortened V by 3 bases and J by 5 bases, and 12 bases separated the two germline ends. The CDR3, as DNA: TGTGCCACCAGTGATCCAGGTCGCTTGGAGACCCAGTACTTC. Amino acids: CATSDPGRLETQYF.